This is a list of T cell receptor beta chains from one sample in a study of CD8 T cells in Susac syndrome. Each CDR3 protein gets one entry after TCRdb re-called the immunoSEQ multiplex PCR reads with MiXCR. Of over 120,000 distinct CDR3 sequences listed, approximately 95% were seen once; the top ten hold roughly 0.14%. The specimen sequenced was CD4+ T cells from PBMCs. The receptors shown here come from a human donor with Susac syndrome. The CDR3 runs from the conserved cysteine through the conserved F or W. A D gene is named only where the DNA matches it firmly. The size of a clone is reported for some rows only, either as once, few or many, or as a class for expanded clones.

j_call | clone_size | d_call | v_call | cdr3_nt | cdr3_aa
TRBJ2-1 | once | NA | TRBV7-6 | TGTGCCAGCAGCTTAGGGGTAGGGAATGAGCAGTTCTTC | CASSLGVGNEQFF
TRBJ2-1 | NA | NA | TRBV20-1 | TGCAGTGCTGACTCGGGCAGGGGTGTGGATGAGCAGTTCTTC | CSADSGRGVDEQFF
TRBJ1-1 | once | NA | TRBV6-5 | TGTGCCAGCAGTTACAATTGGGGGAGGCCGAACACTGAAGCTTTCTTT | CASSYNWGRPNTEAFF
TRBJ1-1 | NA | TRBD1 | TRBV9 | TGTGCCAGCGGAGGGGGCTTCAGCACTGAAGCTTTCTTT | CASGGGFSTEAFF
TRBJ1-3 | once | TRBD1 | TRBV12-3/TRBV12-4 | TGTGCCAGCAGTCGGACAGGGGGTACTGGAAACACCATATATTTT | CASSRTGGTGNTIYF
TRBJ2-3 | NA | NA | TRBV12-3/TRBV12-4 | TGTGCCAGCAGTTTGAGTCGGGGGCGCACAGATACGCAGTATTTT | CASSLSRGRTDTQYF
TRBJ2-5 | NA | TRBD2 | TRBV20-1 | TGCAGTGCTACCCCTAGCGGGAGGGCCCCAGAGACCCAGTACTTC | CSATPSGRAPETQYF
TRBJ2-5 | once | TRBD2 | TRBV4-2 | TGTGCCAGCAGCCAGACTAGCGGGGGCTCCCCATGGGAGACCCAGTACTTC | CASSQTSGGSPWETQYF
TRBJ2-7 | NA | NA | TRBV7-8 | TGTGCCAGCAGCTTATCTGGCAGGGTAAACGAGCAGTACTTC | CASSLSGRVNEQYF
TRBJ1-6 | once | NA | TRBV24-1 | TGTGCCACCAGTGATTCGGGGGAGAATAATTCACCCCTCCACTTT | CATSDSGENNSPLHF
TRBJ2-3 | NA | NA | TRBV20-1 | TGCAGTGCTATCTACACTACAGATACGCAGTATTTT | CSAIYTTDTQYF
TRBJ1-6 | NA | NA | TRBV10-3 | TGTGCCATCAGTGAGTCGGATAATTCACCCCTCCACTTT | CAISESDNSPLHF
TRBJ2-1 | NA | TRBD2 | TRBV20-1 | TGCAGTGCTGCCCGAGCGGGAGCGGATGGGGAGCAGTTCTTC | CSAARAGADGEQFF
TRBJ1-2 | NA | NA | TRBV12-5 | TGTGCTAGTGGTTTTTTCCCGACGGGGGGCTATGGCTACACCTTC | CASGFFPTGGYGYTF
TRBJ1-6 | NA | NA | TRBV28 | TGTGCCAGCAGACGAGGGACGTCCCATTCACCCCTCCACTTT | CASRRGTSHSPLHF
TRBJ2-7 | few | NA | TRBV20-1 | TGCAGTGCTAGCCCCGGGAGTTCGTACGAGCAGTACTTC | CSASPGSSYEQYF
TRBJ2-1 | NA | NA | TRBV30 | TGTGCCTGGGCGAAGCGGCAGTCAAATGAGCAGTTCTTC | CAWAKRQSNEQFF